These T cell receptor beta chains were read from a single sample in a study of cytomegalovirus exposure and HLA in healthy donors. Only in-frame clones appear in the TCRdb table, and some are missing; sequencing was by immunoSEQ multiplex PCR. The repertoire holds some 99,000 clones, with just under 70% as singletons. Sample: PBMCs. Every receptor here comes from a woman in her seventies in good health and CMV-seropositive. Both conserved end residues are part of each CDR3. The D gene is left open where the match is weak. Part of the rows lack a size; the others show once, few, many or a class for expanded clones.

clone_size | j_call | d_call | v_call | cdr3_aa | cdr3_nt
NA | TRBJ2-5 | TRBD1 | TRBV25-1 | CASSESRTGQETQYF | TGTGCCAGCAGTGAATCCAGGACAGGTCAAGAGACCCAGTACTTC
NA | TRBJ2-5 | TRBD2 | TRBV5-4 | CASSFTSGGQETQYF | TGTGCCAGCAGCTTCACTAGCGGGGGGCAAGAGACCCAGTACTTC
NA | TRBJ2-2 | NA | TRBV7-2 | CASSLDRTRASGELFF | TGTGCCAGCAGCTTAGATAGGACAAGGGCATCCGGGGAGCTGTTTTTT
NA | TRBJ2-4 | NA | TRBV6-5 | CASSYSPRNIQYF | TGTGCCAGCAGTTACTCACCGAGAAACATTCAGTACTTC
NA | TRBJ2-7 | TRBD1 | TRBV29-1 | CSVELWDSNEQYF | TGCAGCGTTGAGCTTTGGGACAGCAACGAGCAGTACTTC
NA | TRBJ2-7 | TRBD1 | TRBV6-1 | CASSEIQGYEQYF | TGTGCCAGCAGTGAAATACAGGGGTACGAGCAGTACTTC
NA | TRBJ2-5 | TRBD2 | TRBV6-5 | CASSKTSGGQETQYF | TGTGCCAGCAGTAAGACTAGCGGGGGACAAGAGACCCAGTACTTC
few | TRBJ1-1 | NA | TRBV5-1 | CASSLVGLTNTEAFF | TGCGCCAGCAGCTTGGTCGGGTTAACGAACACTGAAGCTTTCTTT
NA | TRBJ2-1 | TRBD1 | TRBV5-1 | CASSPRTGGPNEQFF | TGCGCCAGCAGCCCCCGGACAGGGGGGCCCAATGAGCAGTTCTTC
few | TRBJ2-5 | NA | TRBV30 | CAWSGPGETQYF | TGTGCCTGGAGTGGCCCCGGGGAGACCCAGTACTTC
few | TRBJ2-7 | NA | TRBV6-4 | CASRGPFEQYF | TGTGCCAGCAGGGGCCCCTTCGAGCAGTACTTC
NA | TRBJ2-1 | TRBD2 | TRBV10-1 | CASSVLAGGQGEQFF | TGCGCCAGCAGTGTGCTAGCGGGGGGGCAAGGTGAGCAGTTCTTC
few | TRBJ1-1 | TRBD1 | TRBV6-5 | CASSYWGTGDTEAFF | TGTGCCAGCAGTTACTGGGGAACAGGGGACACTGAAGCTTTCTTT
NA | TRBJ1-4 | NA | TRBV27 | CASSSQGGRGEKLFF | TGTGCCAGCAGTTCACAGGGTGGAAGGGGTGAAAAACTGTTTTTT
NA | TRBJ2-3 | TRBD2 | TRBV7-9 | CASSFQAGGTTDTQYF | TGTGCCAGCAGCTTTCAAGCGGGGGGGACCACAGATACGCAGTATTTT
NA | TRBJ1-2 | NA | TRBV7-2 | CASSPGEGYGYTF | TGTGCCAGCAGCCCAGGGGAGGGCTATGGCTACACCTTC
few | TRBJ2-7 | TRBD1 | TRBV7-9 | CASSSETGIGSEQYF | TGTGCCAGCAGCTCGGAGACAGGGATAGGAAGCGAGCAGTACTTC
NA | TRBJ1-3 | TRBD1 | TRBV5-1 | CASSTGTGGSGNTIYF | TGCGCCAGCAGCACCGGGACAGGGGGTTCAGGAAACACCATATATTTT
NA | TRBJ1-3 | NA | TRBV5-1 | CASAEGHSGNTIYF | TGCGCCAGCGCGGAAGGACACTCTGGAAACACCATATATTTT
NA | TRBJ2-7 | TRBD2 | TRBV18 | CASSQSSGAAYEQYF | TGTGCCAGCTCACAATCTAGCGGGGCTGCCTACGAGCAGTACTTC
few | TRBJ1-1 | NA | TRBV11-2 | CASSLIRGMNTEAFF | TGTGCCAGCAGCTTAATACGGGGGATGAACACTGAAGCTTTCTTT
NA | TRBJ1-4 | TRBD1 | TRBV4-1 | CASSPDRVNEKLFF | TGCGCCAGCAGCCCGGACAGGGTTAATGAAAAACTGTTTTTT
NA | TRBJ1-4 | TRBD1 | TRBV6-1 | CASSANRGQREKLFF | TGTGCCAGCAGTGCCAACAGGGGTCAAAGAGAAAAACTGTTTTTT
few | TRBJ2-7 | TRBD2 | TRBV6-5 | CASSYGGGNDEQYF | TGTGCCAGCAGTTACGGCGGGGGGAACGACGAGCAGTACTTC
NA | TRBJ1-2 | NA | TRBV5-6 | CASSPVGGAGYGYTF | TGTGCCAGCAGCCCCGTCGGAGGGGCCGGCTATGGCTACACCTTC
NA | TRBJ2-6 | TRBD2 | TRBV5-4 | CASSPRGGAGANVLTF | TGTGCCAGCAGCCCTCGGGGGGGGGCTGGGGCCAACGTCCTGACTTTC
NA | TRBJ2-7 | TRBD1 | TRBV12-5 | CASGPQGTGGYEQYF | TGTGCTAGTGGTCCCCAGGGGACAGGGGGCTACGAGCAGTACTTC
few | TRBJ2-1 | NA | TRBV10-3 | CAISESEGPNEQFF | TGTGCCATCAGTGAGTCGGAGGGCCCCAATGAGCAGTTCTTC
few | TRBJ1-2 | TRBD1 | TRBV27 | CASSAGTGGAYGGYTF | TGTGCCAGCAGCGCCGGGACAGGGGGAGCATATGGTGGCTACACCTTC
NA | TRBJ1-1 | NA | TRBV19 | CASSIDPVKTGTGAFF | TGTGCCAGTAGTATAGATCCCGTTAAAACAGGGACCGGGGCTTTCTTT
NA | TRBJ1-2 | NA | TRBV6-5 | CASRPPDYGYTF | TGTGCCAGCAGACCCCCGGACTATGGCTACACCTTC
NA | TRBJ2-7 | TRBD1 | TRBV25-1 | CASRSTGASYEQYF | TGTGCCAGCAGATCGACAGGGGCCTCCTACGAGCAGTACTTC
NA | TRBJ2-7 | TRBD1 | TRBV2 | CASSEPTIAGTGTNEQYF | TGTGCCAGCAGTGAACCCACCATCGCCGGGACAGGGACGAACGAGCAGTACTTC
NA | TRBJ1-6 | NA | TRBV6-5 | CASEQAYNSPLHF | TGTGCCAGCGAACAGGCCTATAATTCACCCCTCCACTTT
NA | TRBJ1-1 | TRBD1 | TRBV7-3 | CASSPGDRGTEAFF | TGTGCCAGCAGCCCTGGGGACAGGGGTACTGAAGCTTTCTTT
NA | TRBJ1-1 | TRBD1 | TRBV11-2 | CASSRQGADTEAFF | TGTGCCAGCAGCAGACAGGGGGCTGACACTGAAGCTTTCTTT
once | TRBJ2-7 | TRBD1 | TRBV5-6 | CASSLGTGYHEQYF | TGTGCCAGCAGCTTGGGGACAGGGTACCACGAGCAGTACTTC
NA | TRBJ1-1 | TRBD1 | TRBV5-1 | CASSFGQGMMNTEAFF | TGCGCCAGCAGCTTCGGACAGGGCATGATGAACACTGAAGCTTTCTTT
NA | TRBJ1-1 | NA | TRBV5-1 | CASSGWTPPAFF | TGCGCCAGCAGCGGATGGACACCGCCGGCTTTCTTT
NA | TRBJ2-7 | NA | TRBV7-8 | CASSPRGSYEQYF | TGTGCCAGCAGCCCCCGCGGCTCGTACGAGCAGTACTTC
few | TRBJ1-2 | NA | TRBV2 | CASSEGLRVVIGYTF | TGTGCCAGCAGTGAAGGATTGAGGGTCGTAATTGGCTACACCTTC
NA | TRBJ2-5 | TRBD2 | TRBV7-2 | CASSLQGTSGGRETQYF | TGTGCCAGCAGCTTACAAGGGACTAGCGGGGGTCGAGAGACCCAGTACTTC
NA | TRBJ2-7 | TRBD1 | TRBV7-9 | CASSQRTGSYEQYF | TGTGCCAGCAGCCAACGGACAGGGTCCTACGAGCAGTACTTC
NA | TRBJ1-2 | NA | TRBV5-8 | CASSLPRGDYGYTF | TGTGCCAGCAGCTTACCCAGGGGAGACTATGGCTACACCTTC
NA | TRBJ1-4 | NA | TRBV2 | CASSTPETNEKLFF | TGTGCCAGCAGCACGCCGGAGACTAATGAAAAACTGTTTTTT
NA | TRBJ1-3 | NA | TRBV6-5 | CASSYSMTGGNTIYF | TGTGCCAGCAGTTACTCTATGACAGGTGGAAACACCATATATTTT
once | TRBJ1-4 | TRBD1 | TRBV6-6 | CASSYSQGAGEKLFF | TGTGCCAGCAGTTACTCACAGGGGGCAGGGGAAAAACTGTTTTTT
NA | TRBJ1-1 | TRBD1 | TRBV7-2 | CASSADRDTEAFF | TGTGCCAGCAGCGCAGACAGGGACACTGAAGCTTTCTTT
NA | TRBJ2-3 | TRBD1 | TRBV19 | CASNPGTGDTQYF | TGTGCCAGTAACCCCGGGACAGGAGATACGCAGTATTTT
NA | TRBJ1-1 | NA | TRBV10-3 | CAIRRDKNTEAFF | TGTGCCATCAGAAGGGACAAGAACACTGAAGCTTTCTTT
NA | TRBJ2-3 | TRBD1 | TRBV5-1 | CASSPGTVDLYF | TGCGCCAGCAGCCCGGGGACAGTTGATTTGTATTTT
NA | TRBJ2-5 | TRBD2 | TRBV5-4 | CASSGGLGRYQETQYF | TGTGCCAGCAGCGGCGGACTAGGGCGGTACCAAGAGACCCAGTACTTC
NA | TRBJ1-6 | NA | TRBV6-5 | CIKKQVVNSPLHF | TGTATTAAAAAACAGGTCGTGAATTCACCCCTCCACTTT
once | TRBJ1-4 | NA | TRBV4-3 | CASSQDFNEKLFF | TGCGCCAGCAGCCAAGACTTTAATGAAAAACTGTTTTTT